This is a list of T cell receptor beta chains from one sample in a study of cytomegalovirus exposure and HLA in healthy donors. Method: immunoSEQ multiplex PCR; TCRdb's copy keeps in-frame clones and lacks some. The profile shows 200,000 or so clones, around 80% of them singletons. Sequencing used PBMCs. The source of these receptors is a man aged 30-40 years in good health and CMV-seronegative. The CDR3 runs from the conserved cysteine through the conserved F or W. The D gene is left open where the match is weak. The listing skips clone size in some rows; elsewhere it reads once, few, many or a size class.

NA,TRBV2,TRBJ2-4,NA,CASFGGLLAKNIQYF,TGTGCCAGCTTCGGAGGGCTTTTAGCCAAAAACATTCAGTACTTC
NA,TRBV2,TRBJ2-3,NA,CASTPEVYRTDTQYF,TGTGCCAGCACCCCGGAGGTCTATCGCACAGATACGCAGTATTTT
NA,TRBV4-1,TRBJ2-2,TRBD2,CASSQVLGGGLNTGELFF,TGCGCCAGCAGCCAGGTTCTAGGCGGGGGACTTAACACCGGGGAGCTGTTTTTT
few,TRBV6-6,TRBJ1-5,TRBD1,CASSPSGTVDQPQHF,TGTGCCAGCAGTCCCTCCGGGACAGTTGATCAGCCCCAGCATTTT
NA,TRBV7-8,TRBJ2-2,TRBD2,CASSLARLAANTGELFF,TGTGCCAGCAGCTTAGCGCGACTAGCTGCAAACACCGGGGAGCTGTTTTTT
NA,TRBV7-9,TRBJ1-1,NA,CASSLVAIAETEAFF,TGTGCCAGCAGCTTAGTCGCAATCGCCGAGACTGAAGCTTTCTTT
NA,TRBV4-1,TRBJ1-1,TRBD1,CASSPWDRAMNTEAFF,TGCGCCAGCAGCCCTTGGGACAGGGCTATGAACACTGAAGCTTTCTTT
NA,TRBV28,TRBJ1-2,NA,CASSLLGTSRNGYTF,TGTGCCAGCAGCCTGCTCGGGACAAGTAGGAATGGCTACACCTTC
NA,TRBV4-2,TRBJ1-4,NA,CASSQEGGGREKLFF,TGTGCCAGCAGCCAAGAAGGGGGGGGAAGGGAAAAACTGTTTTTT
NA,TRBV4-1,TRBJ2-5,NA,CASSQVPGDQETQYF,TGCGCCAGCAGCCAAGTGCCAGGGGATCAAGAGACCCAGTACTTC
NA,TRBV5-5,TRBJ1-6,NA,CASSLGFREHDSPLHF,TGTGCCAGCAGCTTGGGGTTCCGGGAGCACGATTCACCCCTCCACTTT
NA,TRBV21-1,TRBJ1-5,NA,CASSRGEGMAQHF,TGTGCCAGCAGCCGCGGGGAAGGTATGGCCCAGCATTTT
NA,TRBV5-6,TRBJ1-5,NA,CASSLWAASGSRDF,TGTGCCAGCAGCTTGTGGGCAGCATCAGGATCCAGGGATTTT
NA,TRBV4-1,TRBJ1-5,NA,CASSQGGPQHF,TGCGCCAGCAGCCAGGGGGGGCCCCAGCATTTT
NA,TRBV28,TRBJ2-1,TRBD2,CASSLPAGGRHEQFF,TGTGCCAGCAGTTTACCAGCGGGGGGTAGGCATGAGCAGTTCTTC
few,TRBV9,TRBJ1-3,NA,CASSADPRGYGNTIYF,TGTGCCAGCAGCGCAGACCCCAGGGGATATGGAAACACCATATATTTT
NA,TRBV5-1,TRBJ2-7,TRBD1,CASSLVGQGLSYEQYF,TGCGCCAGCAGCTTGGTGGGACAGGGGTTATCCTACGAGCAGTACTTC
once,TRBV2,TRBJ1-1,TRBD1,CASSEIGQGAAEAFF,TGTGCCAGCAGTGAAATCGGGCAGGGGGCCGCTGAAGCTTTCTTT
NA,TRBV5-1,TRBJ2-5,NA,CASSSDGLGAVETQYF,TGCGCCAGCAGCTCCGACGGACTGGGGGCGGTAGAGACCCAGTACTTC
few,TRBV6-1,TRBJ2-1,TRBD2,CASSDGSLAGSFNEQFF,TGTGCCAGCAGTGACGGATCACTAGCGGGGTCCTTCAATGAGCAGTTCTTC
NA,TRBV5-1,TRBJ2-7,TRBD1,CASSPGTGNSYEQYF,TGCGCCAGCAGCCCGGGGACAGGGAACTCCTACGAGCAGTACTTC
NA,TRBV10-3,TRBJ1-6,NA,CAIRAGGDNSPLHF,TGTGCCATCAGGGCGGGAGGGGATAATTCACCCCTCCACTTT
NA,TRBV19,TRBJ2-2,TRBD1,CASSIRGRVTGELFF,TGTGCCAGTAGTATCAGGGGGCGGGTCACCGGGGAGCTGTTTTTT
NA,TRBV28,TRBJ2-7,TRBD2,CASVESGTSGYYEQYF,TGTGCCAGCGTTGAATCCGGGACTAGCGGTTATTACGAGCAGTACTTC
NA,TRBV2,TRBJ1-5,TRBD1,CASKPGQNSNQPQHF,TGTGCCAGCAAACCGGGACAGAATAGCAATCAGCCCCAGCATTTT
NA,TRBV12-5,TRBJ2-1,TRBD1,CASGLALTGTGSIDEQFF,TGTGCTAGTGGTTTGGCCCTAACCGGGACAGGGTCTATCGATGAGCAGTTCTTC